What follows is one T cell receptor beta chain and its context. This clonotype has a count of ten or more. Its antigen is still unknown. No per-base quality is available; no much larger clone lies one base away. Deletion took 1 base off V and 9 bases off J, with a span of 13 bases between the germline ends. The germline V gene provides CDR1 SGHTA and CDR2 FQGNSA. Including the terminal cysteine and phenylalanine, the CDR3 comprises 14 residues. Only CDR3 DNA remains: 42 bases, in frame from the first base. Every donor in the study was a healthy Caucasian. The twin cohort consisted of three pairs of female monozygotic twins, all aged about 18 to 29 years. Miltenyi CD45RO+ enrichment and human naive T-cell isolation kits were used to isolate memory (CD45RO+) and naive T cells from PBMC. This entry is derived from a study of identical twins (TCRdb year 2016). Turning to the overall study: To test whether fetal clonotypes persist, the study used deep sequencing on TCR alpha and beta repertoires from monozygotic twins, unrelated adults of various ages, and cord blood. To rule out contamination, the twin experiments were replicated at different times with different library preparation protocols.

Library generation was performed with 5' RACE. Sequencing used an Illumina HiSeq 2000. Template switching introduced a universal primer binding site; the final cDNA contained a unique molecular identifier, enabling accurate counting of TCR cDNA molecules. First-strand cDNA for TCR alpha and beta chains was synthesized from specific primers in the conserved constant-segment region. Each cDNA library was double barcoded, with a SMART-Mk sample barcode plus Illumina barcodes, to control for contamination. TruSeq adapter sequences, together with Illumina sample barcodes, were added in two successive PCR steps. The Illumina HiSeq platform was used with custom primers to sequence TCR alpha and beta cDNA libraries. Per the original workflow: Raw reads were processed with MiGEC to extract unique molecular identifiers, and MiXCR was used to determine CDR3 positions. For each individual, recombination models were inferred using an EM algorithm with the repgenHMM and IGoR tools. Shared clonotype analysis was performed with the tcR package in R, normalizing sharing by the product of cloneset sizes. Out-of-frame nonproductive sequences were analyzed to study raw recombination free of thymic and clonal selection effects. TCRdb reanalyzed the raw reads on its own, using fastp at Q25 for trimming and MiXCR for clone calling, and kept in-frame beta chains. All rows with the same CDR3 protein become a single entry with the most common DNA and genes. TCRdb's processing, not the authors' own work, is the source of the V and J calls. Recorded for this sample are a few hundred thousand distinct CDR3 sequences; about 8% of them occurred a single time. The biggest ten clones account for less than 2.5% of the sample.

Results the study describes overall, beyond this receptor: Fewer insertions were carried by abundant cord blood beta clonotypes, a similar but weaker trend appeared in young adult naive repertoires, and no such trend appeared in memory repertoires. Compared with coincidental sharing between unrelated individuals, an excess of low generation-probability sequences was observed among out-of-frame TCR alpha sequences shared between twins. Because the same donors could not be followed over many years, the conclusions depended on cross-sectional statistical analysis. Zero-insertion analyses could be partly confounded by invariant T cells such as MAIT and iNKT, although diverse VJ usage argued against such confounding for most clonotypes. Excess twin sharing in beta out-of-frame sequences was weaker because fewer shared sequences lowered the signal-to-noise ratio. Out-of-frame TCR alpha sharing in monozygotic twins was systematically underestimated by recombination models, whereas sharing between unrelated individuals was in agreement with the recombination models.

The data were also submitted as part of a second study, on yellow fever vaccine responses in identical twins. The second study reports: According to the authors, in identical twins the way T cells responded to vaccination appeared partly convergent and partly personalized. The study precisely tracked vaccine-responding T cell clones in identical twins.

This chain joins TRBV7-2 to TRBJ2-1; TRBD2 is a weak D gene call, 6 bases matching. This receptor was identified in a young woman in good health. The specimen was memory (CD45RO+) T cells sorted from blood. The sample's cell subset or site label, in plain terms: CD45RO+ enriched T cells. The base sequence is TGTGCCAGCAGCTTAGGAGCGGGTAGGGGTGAGCAGTTCTTC. The resulting protein is CASSLGAGRGEQFF.